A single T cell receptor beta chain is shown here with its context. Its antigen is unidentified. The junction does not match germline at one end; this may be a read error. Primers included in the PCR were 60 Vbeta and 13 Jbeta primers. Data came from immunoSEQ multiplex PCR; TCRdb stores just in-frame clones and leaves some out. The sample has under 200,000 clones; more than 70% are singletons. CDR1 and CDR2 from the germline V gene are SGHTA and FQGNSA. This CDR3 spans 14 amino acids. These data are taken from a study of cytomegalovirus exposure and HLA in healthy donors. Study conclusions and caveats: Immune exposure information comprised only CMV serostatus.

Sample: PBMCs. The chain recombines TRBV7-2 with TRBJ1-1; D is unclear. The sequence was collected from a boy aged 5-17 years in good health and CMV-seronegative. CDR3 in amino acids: CASTLSRADTEAFF. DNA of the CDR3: TGTGCCAGCACCTTAAGCCGTGCGGACACTGAAGCTTTCTTT.